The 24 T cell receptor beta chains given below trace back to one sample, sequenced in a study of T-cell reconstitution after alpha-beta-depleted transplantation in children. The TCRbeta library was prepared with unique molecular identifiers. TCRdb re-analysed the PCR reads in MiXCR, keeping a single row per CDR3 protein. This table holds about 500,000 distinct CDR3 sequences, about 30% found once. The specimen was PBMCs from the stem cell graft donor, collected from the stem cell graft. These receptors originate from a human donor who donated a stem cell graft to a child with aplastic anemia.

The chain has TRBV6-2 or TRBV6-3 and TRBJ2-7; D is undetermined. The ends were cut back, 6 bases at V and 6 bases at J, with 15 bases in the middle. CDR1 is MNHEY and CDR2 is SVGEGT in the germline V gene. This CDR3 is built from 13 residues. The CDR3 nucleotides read TGTGCCAGCAGCTCTGGAGCGACCCTCGAGCAGTACTTC. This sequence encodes CASSSGATLEQYF.

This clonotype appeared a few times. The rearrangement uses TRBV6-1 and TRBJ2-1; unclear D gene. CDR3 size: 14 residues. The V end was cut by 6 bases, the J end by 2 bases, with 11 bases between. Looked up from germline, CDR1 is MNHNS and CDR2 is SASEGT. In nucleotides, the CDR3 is TGTGCCAGCAGCCGGCCTGAACCCTACAATGAGCAGTTCTTC. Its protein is CASSRPEPYNEQFF.

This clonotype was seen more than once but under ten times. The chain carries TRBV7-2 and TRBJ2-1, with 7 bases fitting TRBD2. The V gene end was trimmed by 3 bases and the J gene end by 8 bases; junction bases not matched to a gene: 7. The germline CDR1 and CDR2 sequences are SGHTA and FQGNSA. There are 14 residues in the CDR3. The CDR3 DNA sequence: TGTGCCAGCAGCTTTAGGGGAGGGGTGGATGAGCAGTTCTTC. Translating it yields CASSFRGGVDEQFF.

CDR3 sequence: CASSDSGKGNEQFF. In nucleotides, the CDR3 is TGTGCCAGCAGCGACAGCGGGAAAGGCAATGAGCAGTTCTTC. The chain links TRBV6-2 or TRBV6-3 to TRBJ2-1; 7 positions agree with TRBD2. Germline V gene sequence: CDR1 MNHEY, CDR2 SVGEGT. The V segment lost 6 bases and the J segment 6 bases; nucleotides outside the gene matches: 8. The CDR3 runs 14 residues.

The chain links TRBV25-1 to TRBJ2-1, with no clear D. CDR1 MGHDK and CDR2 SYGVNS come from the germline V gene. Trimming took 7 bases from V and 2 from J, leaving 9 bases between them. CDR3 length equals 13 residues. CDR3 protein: CASKRRAYNEQFF. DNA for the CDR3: TGTGCCAGCAAAAGGCGAGCCTACAATGAGCAGTTCTTC.

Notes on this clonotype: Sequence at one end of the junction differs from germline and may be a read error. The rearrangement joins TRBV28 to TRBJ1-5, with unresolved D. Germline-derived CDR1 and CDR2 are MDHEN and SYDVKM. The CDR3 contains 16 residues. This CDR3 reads CASSLTGLGGNQPQNF. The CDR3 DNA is TGTGCCAGCAGTTTGACCGGGTTAGGTGGCAATCAGCCCCAGAATTTT.

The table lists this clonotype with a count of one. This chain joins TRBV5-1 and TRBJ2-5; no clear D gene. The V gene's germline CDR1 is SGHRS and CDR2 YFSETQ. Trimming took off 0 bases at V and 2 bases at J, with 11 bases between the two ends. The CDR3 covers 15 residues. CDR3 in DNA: TGCGCCAGCAGCTTGGACACAGTCGAACAAGAGACCCAGTACTTC. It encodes CASSLDTVEQETQYF.

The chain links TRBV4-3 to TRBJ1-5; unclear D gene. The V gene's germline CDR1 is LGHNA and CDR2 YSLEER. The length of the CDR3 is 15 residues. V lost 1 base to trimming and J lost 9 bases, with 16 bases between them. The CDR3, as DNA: TGCGCCAGCAGCCAAGGCAGACTCCCGGCTAGGCCCCAGCATTTT. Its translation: CASSQGRLPARPQHF.

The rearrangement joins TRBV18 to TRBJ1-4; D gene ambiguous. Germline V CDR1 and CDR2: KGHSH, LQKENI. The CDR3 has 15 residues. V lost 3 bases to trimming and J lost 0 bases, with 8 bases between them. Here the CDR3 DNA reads TGTGCCAGCTCACCCCTTTCCTCAACTAATGAAAAACTGTTTTTT. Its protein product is CASSPLSSTNEKLFF.

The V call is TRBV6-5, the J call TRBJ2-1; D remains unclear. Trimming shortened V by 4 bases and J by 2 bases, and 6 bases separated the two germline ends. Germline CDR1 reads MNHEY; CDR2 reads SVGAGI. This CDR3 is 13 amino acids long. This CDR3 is CASSSDPYNEQFF. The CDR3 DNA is TGTGCCAGCAGTTCGGATCCCTACAATGAGCAGTTCTTC.

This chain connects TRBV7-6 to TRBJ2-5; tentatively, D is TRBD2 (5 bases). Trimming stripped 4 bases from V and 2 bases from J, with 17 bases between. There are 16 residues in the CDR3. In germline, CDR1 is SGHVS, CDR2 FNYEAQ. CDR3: CASSSPGWEIQETQYF. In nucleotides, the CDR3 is TGTGCCAGCAGCTCGCCGGGGTGGGAGATTCAAGAGACCCAGTACTTC.

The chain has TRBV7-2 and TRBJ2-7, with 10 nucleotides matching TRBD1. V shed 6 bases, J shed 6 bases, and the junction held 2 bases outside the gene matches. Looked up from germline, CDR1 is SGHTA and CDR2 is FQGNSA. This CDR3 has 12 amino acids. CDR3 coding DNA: TGTGCCAGCAGACGGACAGGGGGCGAGCAGTACTTC. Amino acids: CASRRTGGEQYF. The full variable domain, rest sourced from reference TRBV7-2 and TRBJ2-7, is GAGVSQSPSNKVTEKGKDVELRCDPISGHTALYWYRQSLGQGLEFLIYFQGNSAPDKSGLPSDRFSAERTGGSVSTLTIQRTQQEDSAVYLCASRRTGGEQYFGPGTRLTVT.

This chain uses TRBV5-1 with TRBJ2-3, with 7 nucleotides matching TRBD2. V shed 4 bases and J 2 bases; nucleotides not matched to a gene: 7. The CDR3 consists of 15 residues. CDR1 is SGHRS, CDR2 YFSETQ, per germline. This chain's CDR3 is CASSTGSGDTDTQYF. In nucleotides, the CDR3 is TGCGCCAGCAGCACCGGGAGCGGGGACACAGATACGCAGTATTTT.

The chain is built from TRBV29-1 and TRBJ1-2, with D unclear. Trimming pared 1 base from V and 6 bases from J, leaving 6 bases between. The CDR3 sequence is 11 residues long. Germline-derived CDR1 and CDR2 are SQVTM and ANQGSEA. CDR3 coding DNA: TGCAGCGTTGAAGGGAGGGATGGCTACACCTTC. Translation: CSVEGRDGYTF.

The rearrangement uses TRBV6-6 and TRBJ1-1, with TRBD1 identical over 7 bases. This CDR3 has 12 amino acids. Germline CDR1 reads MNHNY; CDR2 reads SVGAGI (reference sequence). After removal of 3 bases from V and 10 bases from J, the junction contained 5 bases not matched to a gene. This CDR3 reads CASSYTGEGAFF. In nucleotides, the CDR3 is TGTGCCAGCAGTTATACAGGGGAAGGAGCTTTCTTT.

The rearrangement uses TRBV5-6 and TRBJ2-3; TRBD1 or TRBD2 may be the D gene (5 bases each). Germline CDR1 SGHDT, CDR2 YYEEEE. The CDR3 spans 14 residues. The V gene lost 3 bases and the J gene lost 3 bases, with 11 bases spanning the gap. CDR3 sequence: CASSWGRTTDTQYF. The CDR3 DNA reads TGTGCCAGCAGCTGGGGACGCACGACAGATACGCAGTATTTT.

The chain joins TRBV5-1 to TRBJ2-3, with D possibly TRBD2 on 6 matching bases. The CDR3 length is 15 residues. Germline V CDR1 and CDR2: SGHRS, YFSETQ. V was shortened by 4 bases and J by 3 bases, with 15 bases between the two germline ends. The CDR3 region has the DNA TGCGCCAGCAGCGCCGGGACTCCATATACAGATACGCAGTATTTT. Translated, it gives CASSAGTPYTDTQYF.

The DNA of the CDR3 is TGTGCCAGCAGCTTAGGAGGACGGTTCAACACTGAAGCTTTCTTT. Its protein is CASSLGGRFNTEAFF. This rearrangement joins TRBV7-2 to TRBJ1-1, with no clear D. The CDR3 loop spans 15 amino acids. Germline V gene data show CDR1 as SGHTA and CDR2 as FQGNSA. Trimming pared 1 base from V and 2 bases from J, leaving 11 bases between.

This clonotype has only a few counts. CDR3 in amino acids: CASSYAMDRQPQHF. The CDR3 DNA sequence: TGTGCCAGCAGTTACGCGATGGACAGGCAGCCCCAGCATTTT. The chain is built from TRBV27 and TRBJ1-5; TRBD1 matches 7 bases. Germline trimming cut 4 bases from V and 7 bases from J; bases unmatched to any gene: 7. Germline CDR1 is MNHEY and CDR2 is SMNVEV (reference sequence). The CDR3 spans 14 residues.

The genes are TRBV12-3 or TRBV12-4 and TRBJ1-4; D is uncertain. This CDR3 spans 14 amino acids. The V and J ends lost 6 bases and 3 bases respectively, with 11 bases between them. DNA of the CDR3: TGTGCCAGCAGCCGACGGAGGCCTAATGAAAAACTGTTTTTT. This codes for CASSRRRPNEKLFF.

CDR3 in DNA: TGCAGTGCTAGCATACCGCCGGGCACTGAAGCTTTCTTT. It translates to CSASIPPGTEAFF. The genes are TRBV20-1 and TRBJ1-1; D not certain. V lost 3 bases, J lost 4 bases, and 12 bases lay in between. There are 13 residues in the CDR3. CDR1 is DFQATT, CDR2 SNEGSKA, per germline (reference sequence).

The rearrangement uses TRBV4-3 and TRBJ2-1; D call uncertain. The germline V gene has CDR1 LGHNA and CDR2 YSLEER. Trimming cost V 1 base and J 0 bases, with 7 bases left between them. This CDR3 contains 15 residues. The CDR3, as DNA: TGCGCCAGCAGCCAAGGGAGTAGCTCCTACAATGAGCAGTTCTTC. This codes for CASSQGSSSYNEQFF.

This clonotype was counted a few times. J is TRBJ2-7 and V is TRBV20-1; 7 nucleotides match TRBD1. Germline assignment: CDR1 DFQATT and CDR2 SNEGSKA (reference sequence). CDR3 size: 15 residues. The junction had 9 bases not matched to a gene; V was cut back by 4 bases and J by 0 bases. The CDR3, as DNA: TGCAGTGCTACCAACAGGGGCCGAAGCTCCTACGAGCAGTACTTC. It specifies CSATNRGRSSYEQYF.

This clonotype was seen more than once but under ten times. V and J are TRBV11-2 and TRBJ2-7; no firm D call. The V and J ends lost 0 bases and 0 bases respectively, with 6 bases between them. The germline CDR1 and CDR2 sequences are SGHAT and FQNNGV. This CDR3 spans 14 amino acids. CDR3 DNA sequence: TGTGCCAGCAGCTTAGAACTGAACTCCTACGAGCAGTACGTC. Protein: CASSLELNSYEQYV.